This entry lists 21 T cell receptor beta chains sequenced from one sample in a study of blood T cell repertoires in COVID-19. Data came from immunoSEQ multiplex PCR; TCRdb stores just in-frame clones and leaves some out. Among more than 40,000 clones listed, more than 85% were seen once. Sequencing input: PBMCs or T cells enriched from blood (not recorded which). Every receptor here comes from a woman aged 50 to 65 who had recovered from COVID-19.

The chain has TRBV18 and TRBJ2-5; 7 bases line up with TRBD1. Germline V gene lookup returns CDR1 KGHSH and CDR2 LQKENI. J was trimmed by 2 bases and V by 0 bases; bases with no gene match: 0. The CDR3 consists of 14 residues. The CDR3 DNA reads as TGTGCCAGCTCACCACCGGGACAGCAAGAGACCCAGTACTTC. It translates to CASSPPGQQETQYF.

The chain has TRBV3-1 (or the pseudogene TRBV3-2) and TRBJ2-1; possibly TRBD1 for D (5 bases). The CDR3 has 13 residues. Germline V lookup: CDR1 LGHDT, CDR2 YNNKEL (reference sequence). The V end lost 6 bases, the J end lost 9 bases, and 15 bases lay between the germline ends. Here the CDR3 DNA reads TGTGCCAGCAGTTATAGAGGAAGGGGTGAGCAGTTCTTC. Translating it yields CASSYRGRGEQFF.

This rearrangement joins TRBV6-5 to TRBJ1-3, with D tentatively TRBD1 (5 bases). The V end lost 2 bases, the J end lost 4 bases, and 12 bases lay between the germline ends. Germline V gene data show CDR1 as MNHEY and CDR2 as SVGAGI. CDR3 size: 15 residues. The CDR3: CASSYITGQGNTIYF. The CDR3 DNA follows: TGTGCCAGCAGTTACATCACAGGCCAAGGAAACACCATATATTTT.

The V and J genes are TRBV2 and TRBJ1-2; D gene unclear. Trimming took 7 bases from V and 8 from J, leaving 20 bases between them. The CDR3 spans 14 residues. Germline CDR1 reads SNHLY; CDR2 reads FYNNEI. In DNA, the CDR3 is TGTGCCAGCACCGAAGACGTCGGACTCAGAGGCTACACCTTC. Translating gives CASTEDVGLRGYTF. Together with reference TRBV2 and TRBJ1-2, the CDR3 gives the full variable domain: EPEVTQTPSHQVTQMGQEVILRCVPISNHLYFYWYRQILGQKVEFLVSFYNNEISEKSEIFDDQFSVERPDGSNFTLKIRSTKLEDSAMYFCASTEDVGLRGYTFGSGTRLTVV.

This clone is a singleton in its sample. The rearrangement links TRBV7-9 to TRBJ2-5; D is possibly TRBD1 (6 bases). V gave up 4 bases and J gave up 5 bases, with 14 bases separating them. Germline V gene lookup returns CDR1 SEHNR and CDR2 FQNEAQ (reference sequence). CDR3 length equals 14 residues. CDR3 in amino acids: CASSWSRGAETQYF. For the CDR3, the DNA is TGTGCCAGCAGCTGGAGCAGGGGAGCGGAGACCCAGTACTTC.

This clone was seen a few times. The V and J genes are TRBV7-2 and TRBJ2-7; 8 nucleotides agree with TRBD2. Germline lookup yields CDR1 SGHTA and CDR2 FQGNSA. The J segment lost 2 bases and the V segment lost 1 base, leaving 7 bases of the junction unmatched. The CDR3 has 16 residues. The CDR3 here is CASSLGVSGDPYEQYF. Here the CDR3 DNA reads TGTGCCAGCAGCTTAGGTGTTAGCGGGGACCCCTACGAGCAGTACTTC.

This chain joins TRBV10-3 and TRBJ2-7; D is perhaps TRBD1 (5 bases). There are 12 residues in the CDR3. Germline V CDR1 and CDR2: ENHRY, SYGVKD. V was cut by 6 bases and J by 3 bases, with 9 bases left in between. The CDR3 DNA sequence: TGTGCCATCAGGCAGGGCGACTACGAGCAGTACTTC. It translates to CAIRQGDYEQYF.

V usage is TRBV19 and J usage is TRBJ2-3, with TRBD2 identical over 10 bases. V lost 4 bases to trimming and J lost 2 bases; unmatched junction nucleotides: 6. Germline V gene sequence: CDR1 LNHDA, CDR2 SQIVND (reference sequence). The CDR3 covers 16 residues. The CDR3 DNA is TGTGCCAGTAGTACCGGACTAGCGGCTTACACAGATACGCAGTATTTT. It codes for CASSTGLAAYTDTQYF. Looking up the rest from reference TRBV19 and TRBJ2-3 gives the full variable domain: DGGITQSPKYLFRKEGQNVTLSCEQNLNHDAMYWYRQDPGQGLRLIYYSQIVNDFQKGDIAEGYSVSREKKESFPLTVTSAQKNPTAFYLCASSTGLAAYTDTQYFGPGTRLTVL.

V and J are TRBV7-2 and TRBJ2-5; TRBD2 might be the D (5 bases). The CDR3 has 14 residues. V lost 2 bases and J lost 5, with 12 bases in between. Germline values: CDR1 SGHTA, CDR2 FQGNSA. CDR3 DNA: TGTGCCAGCAGCTTAAAAAGCGGCGGGGAGACCCAGTACTTC. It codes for CASSLKSGGETQYF.

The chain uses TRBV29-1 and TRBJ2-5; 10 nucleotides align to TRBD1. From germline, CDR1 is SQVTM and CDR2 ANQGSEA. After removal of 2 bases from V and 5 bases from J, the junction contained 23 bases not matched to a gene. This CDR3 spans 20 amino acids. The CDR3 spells CSVESNKMRPGQGSSETQYF. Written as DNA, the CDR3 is TGCAGCGTTGAATCTAACAAAATGAGACCGGGACAGGGGTCATCGGAGACCCAGTACTTC.

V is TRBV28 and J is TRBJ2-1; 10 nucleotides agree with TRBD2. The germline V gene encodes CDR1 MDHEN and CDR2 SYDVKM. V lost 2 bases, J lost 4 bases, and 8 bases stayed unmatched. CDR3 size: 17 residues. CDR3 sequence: CASSLIASGSGYNEQFF. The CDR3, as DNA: TGTGCCAGCAGTTTAATCGCTAGCGGGAGTGGATACAATGAGCAGTTCTTC. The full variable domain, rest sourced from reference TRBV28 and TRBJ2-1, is DVKVTQSSRYLVKRTGEKVFLECVQDMDHENMFWYRQDPGLGLRLIYFSYDVKMKEKGDIPEGYSVSREKKERFSLILESASTNQTSMYLCASSLIASGSGYNEQFFGPGTRLTVL.

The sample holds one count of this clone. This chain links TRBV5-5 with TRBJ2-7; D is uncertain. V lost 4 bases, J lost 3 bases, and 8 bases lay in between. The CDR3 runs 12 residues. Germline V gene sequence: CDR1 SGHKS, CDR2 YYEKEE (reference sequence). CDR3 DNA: TGTGCCAGCAGCCCACCGCGCTACGAGCAGTACTTC. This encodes CASSPPRYEQYF.

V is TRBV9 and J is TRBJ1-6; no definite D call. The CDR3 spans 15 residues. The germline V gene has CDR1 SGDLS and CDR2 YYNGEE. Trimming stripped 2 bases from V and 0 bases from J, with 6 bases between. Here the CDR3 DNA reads TGTGCCAGCAGCGTTAGTAGCTCCTATAATTCACCCCTCCACTTT. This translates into CASSVSSSYNSPLHF.

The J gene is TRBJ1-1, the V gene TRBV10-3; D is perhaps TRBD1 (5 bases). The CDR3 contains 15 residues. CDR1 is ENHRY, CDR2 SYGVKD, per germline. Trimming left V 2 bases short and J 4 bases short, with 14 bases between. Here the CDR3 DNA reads TGTGCCATCAGTGAGCAATTACAGGTTTTCACTGAAGCTTTCTTT. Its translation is CAISEQLQVFTEAFF.

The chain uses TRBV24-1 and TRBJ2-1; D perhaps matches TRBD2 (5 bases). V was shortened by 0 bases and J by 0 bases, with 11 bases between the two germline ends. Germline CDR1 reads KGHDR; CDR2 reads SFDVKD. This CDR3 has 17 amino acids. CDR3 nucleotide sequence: TGTGCCACCAGTGATTTGGGGAGCGGAGCCTCCTACAATGAGCAGTTCTTC. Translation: CATSDLGSGASYNEQFF.

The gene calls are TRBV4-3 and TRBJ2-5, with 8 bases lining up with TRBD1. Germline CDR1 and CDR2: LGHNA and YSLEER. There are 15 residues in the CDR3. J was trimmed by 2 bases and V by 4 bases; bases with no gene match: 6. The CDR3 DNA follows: TGCGCCAGCAGCCGGACGGGACAGGCTCAAGAGACCCAGTACTTC. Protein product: CASSRTGQAQETQYF.

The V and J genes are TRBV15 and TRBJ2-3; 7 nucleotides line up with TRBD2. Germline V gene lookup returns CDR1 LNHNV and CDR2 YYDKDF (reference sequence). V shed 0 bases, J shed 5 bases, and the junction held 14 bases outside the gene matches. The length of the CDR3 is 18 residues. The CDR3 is CATSRDGTGGTLGDTQYF. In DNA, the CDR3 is TGTGCCACCAGCAGAGACGGGACCGGGGGGACTTTGGGAGATACGCAGTATTTT.

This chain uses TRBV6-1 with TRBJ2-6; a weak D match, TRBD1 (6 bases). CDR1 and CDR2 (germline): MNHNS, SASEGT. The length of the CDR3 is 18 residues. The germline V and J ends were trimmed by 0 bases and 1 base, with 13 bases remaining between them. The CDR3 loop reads CASSEAIQGWSGANVLTF. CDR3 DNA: TGTGCCAGCAGTGAAGCGATACAGGGATGGTCTGGGGCCAACGTCCTGACTTTC.

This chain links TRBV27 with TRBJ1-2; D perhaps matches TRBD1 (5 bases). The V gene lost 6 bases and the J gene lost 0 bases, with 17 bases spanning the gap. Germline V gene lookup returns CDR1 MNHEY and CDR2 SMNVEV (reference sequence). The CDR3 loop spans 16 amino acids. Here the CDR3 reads CASSSGLQASNYGYTF. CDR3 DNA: TGTGCCAGCAGCTCGGGACTTCAAGCCTCTAACTATGGCTACACCTTC.

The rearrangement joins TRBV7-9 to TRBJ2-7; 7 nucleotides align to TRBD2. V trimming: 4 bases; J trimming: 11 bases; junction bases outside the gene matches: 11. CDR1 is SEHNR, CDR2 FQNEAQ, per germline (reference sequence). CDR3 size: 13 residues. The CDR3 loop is CASSSTIAGGKYF. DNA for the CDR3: TGTGCCAGCAGCTCCACAATTGCCGGGGGGAAGTACTTC.

The CDR3: CASSLEGLSYNSPLHF. In DNA, the CDR3 is TGTGCCAGCAGCTTGGAGGGGTTATCTTATAATTCACCCCTCCACTTT. The chain uses TRBV5-4 and TRBJ1-6, with TRBD1 as a possible D gene (5 bases). In germline, CDR1 is SGHNT, CDR2 YYREEE (reference sequence). Trimming took 0 bases from V and 4 from J, leaving 11 bases between them. There are 16 residues in the CDR3.